Below, 7 T cell receptor beta chains from the same sample are listed, as sequenced in a study of identical twins. TCRdb re-derived calls from the 5' RACE reads in MiXCR, one entry per CDR3 protein. The table lists 1.5 million to 2 million distinct CDR3 sequences, roughly a third of them singletons, with about 0.3% in the top ten. The material sequenced was cord blood. The origin of the receptors is a newborn girl in good health.

The V and J genes are TRBV24-1 and TRBJ2-2; D is perhaps TRBD1 or TRBD2 (5 bases each). The CDR3 has 13 residues. Trimming took off 9 bases at V and 6 bases at J, with 13 bases between the two ends. CDR1 KGHDR and CDR2 SFDVKD come from the germline V gene. CDR3 DNA sequence: TGTGCCACCCAGGGACCCCAAGCCGGGGAGCTGTTTTTT. It specifies CATQGPQAGELFF.

The rearrangement links TRBV20-1 to TRBJ2-3; TRBD1 might be the D (7 bases). CDR1 and CDR2 from the germline V gene are DFQATT and SNEGSKA (reference sequence). CDR3 length: 16 residues. Trimming removed 0 bases at V and 1 base at J, with 14 bases between. The CDR3 sequence: CSARDQGRGGTDTQYF. The DNA of the CDR3 is TGCAGTGCTAGAGATCAAGGCAGGGGGGGCACAGATACGCAGTATTTT.

This chain joins TRBV13 and TRBJ1-6; a weak D match, TRBD1 (5 bases). The V end lost 7 bases, the J end lost 13 bases, and 20 bases lay between the germline ends. The germline V gene encodes CDR1 PRHDT and CDR2 FYEKMQ (reference sequence). The CDR3 has 14 amino acids. The CDR3 is CASTPRGATFPLHF. CDR3 nucleotide sequence: TGTGCCAGCACCCCCAGAGGGGCCACTTTCCCCCTCCACTTT.

To note about this clonotype: A junction boundary mismatches the germline segment, possibly from a read error. The chain employs TRBV6-1 and TRBJ1-5, with D possibly TRBD1 on 6 matching bases. This CDR3 is 14 amino acids long. Germline CDR1 reads MNHNS; CDR2 reads SASEGT. The CDR3 region is CVSQKGGGNQPQHF. The CDR3 DNA sequence: TGTGTCAGCCAGAAGGGGGGTGGCAATCAGCCCCAGCATTTT.

The chain uses TRBV6-1 and TRBJ2-4; 8 nucleotides line up with TRBD1. The J segment lost 6 bases and the V segment lost 6 bases, leaving 4 bases of the junction unmatched. CDR3 length: 13 amino acids. Germline V gene lookup returns CDR1 MNHNS and CDR2 SASEGT. The CDR3 DNA reads TGTGCCAGCAGCCGACAGGGGATAAACATTCAGTACTTC. Encoded protein: CASSRQGINIQYF.

The rearrangement joins TRBV28 to TRBJ1-2, with D perhaps matching TRBD1 (5 bases). V was pared by 11 bases and J by 4 bases, with 20 bases between. There are 14 residues in the CDR3. CDR1 and CDR2 (germline): MDHEN, SYDVKM. Written as DNA, the CDR3 is TGTGCCGGATCCCCCCACCCGGGGCCCTATGGCTACACCTTC. Amino acids: CAGSPHPGPYGYTF.

The J gene is TRBJ2-3, the V gene TRBV6-1; 7 bases agree with TRBD2. CDR3 size: 16 residues. V lost 6 bases and J lost 2; bases outside the gene matches: 11. Per the germline V gene, CDR1 is MNHNS and CDR2 is SASEGT. CDR3 sequence reads: CASRAAPGGNTDTQYF. In DNA, the CDR3 is TGTGCCAGCAGGGCCGCTCCGGGAGGTAACACAGATACGCAGTATTTT.